This T cell receptor beta chain was recorded in a study of read filtering for tumor transcriptome and immune sequencing. V dropped 0 bases and J dropped 8; count of bases not matched to a gene: 7. The CDR3 consists of 15 residues. Germline V gene sequence: CDR1 LNHNV, CDR2 YYDKDF (reference sequence). This library used roughly 400 ng RNA and molecular barcoded adaptors spanning alpha/delta and beta/gamma chains. TCRdb re-called the reads through MiXCR, storing one row per CDR3 protein. The sample has tens of thousands of distinct CDR3 sequences; less than 20% are singletons. The chain couples TRBV15 to TRBJ1-3, with 7 bases fitting TRBD1. The sequence derives from a donor aged 40 or over with multiple myeloma. The sequencing input was a population of CD138-negative cells sorted from bone marrow. CDR3 bases: TGTGCCACCAGCAGAGATCGAGGGGGCGAAGACACCATATATTTT. Translation: CATSRDRGGEDTIYF.